This T cell receptor beta chain was captured by sequencing in a study of blood T cell repertoires in COVID-19. Study context: There were acute and convalescent COVID-19 samples, and they came from the United States, Italy and Spain. The cDNA or gDNA used as material had been derived from T cells, B-cell-depleted T cells, or PBMCs.

This clone appeared a single time. In the authors' workflow: The assay estimated nucleated cells by amplifying reference gene primers. The method was immunoSEQ multiplex PCR; TCRdb's version includes in-frame clones alone and lacks a portion of them. D and trimming come from the DNA, and the V and J calls and clone size come from that table. The table records hundreds of thousands of clones, 80% to 90% of them present only once. Germline CDR1 and CDR2: MRHNA and SNTAGT. The CDR3 has 16 amino acids. The V and J ends lost 3 bases and 3 bases respectively, with 18 bases between them. V and J are TRBV6-4 and TRBJ2-7; D is perhaps TRBD1 (5 bases). This sequence originates from a woman aged 30 to 39 with acute or convalescent COVID-19. Material: peripheral blood. The CDR3 loop reads CASSEYRTNSIYEQYF. CDR3 bases: TGTGCCAGCAGTGAGTATCGGACAAACTCCATCTACGAGCAGTACTTC.